This T cell receptor (beta chain) stems from a study of blood T cells in healthy people across ages (dated by TCRdb to between 2015 and 2016). Some background on the complete study: In model experiments, template switching captured about one uniquely barcoded TCR beta cDNA molecule for every two T cells. To track age-related changes in TCR beta repertoire diversity, the study relied on deep sequencing normalized with unique cDNA molecular identifiers. Donors were grouped into four age groups: young (average approximately 15 years), middle-aged (approximately 41), aged (around 56) and long-lived (roughly 80). The study analyzed two additional independent replicas of 1 million unique cDNA reads from the same blood draw for two donors, one aged 18 to 29 and one aged 80 or older.

The donors were roughly 38 Caucasian individuals from Russia, aged 6 to 90 years, who were systemically healthy. Each donor gave 8 to 10 milliliters of peripheral blood, drawn into EDTA-treated Vacutainer tubes. Ficoll-Paque density-gradient centrifugation was used to isolate PBMCs, with at least 6.5 million obtained per sample. Trizol reagent was used to extract total RNA from the PBMCs, yielding at least 6 micrograms per sample. Naive CD45RAhigh/CD27high T cell percentages were measured by flow cytometry on a PBMC aliquot from every donor. The protocol used for the library was 5' RACE. Sequencing instrument: Illumina HiSeq 2500. A second roughly 6 to 12 cycle PCR used a sample-barcoded 5' primer and a J-beta primer mix. A unique molecular identifier was introduced onto each TCR beta cDNA molecule by a template-switch 5' adaptor carrying 12 random nucleotides. Each sample yielded at least 2.5 million CDR3-containing paired-end reads. All of the RNA was converted into first-strand cDNA using the Mint cDNA synthesis kit, with a TRBC-specific oligonucleotide serving as the primer. Following uracil-DNA glycosylase treatment, a first 18-cycle PCR with universal primers M1SS and BC2_uni_R was performed on all cDNA. The authors' pipeline ran thus. Each sample was normalized by randomly selecting 1 million high-quality reads, each carrying a distinct molecular identifier. Instead of being binned into consensus sequences, reads that shared molecular identifiers were thrown out. CDR3 identification, clonotype clustering and error correction used MiTCR with a Q25 quality threshold and the strictest error-elimination algorithm. A nonparametric unseen species model with Euler transformation was used to estimate lower-bound total TCR beta diversity. TCRdb reprocessing: public reads trimmed at Q25 with fastp, clones called with MiXCR, in-frame beta chains kept. Each record represents a unique CDR3 protein, reported with the most common genes and DNA among its rows. The V and J calls here are based on TCRdb, not the publication. The sample yields some 1,000,000 distinct CDR3 sequences; approximately 25% were counted once. The ten largest clonotypes hold around 0.75% of the sample.

General conclusions and limits of the study: Because profiling used bulk unsorted PBMCs, naive and antigen-experienced compartments could not be compared conclusively. Observed TCR beta diversity per million T cells fell roughly linearly with age, and a significant reduction was already apparent by age around 40. Compared with the aged group, more naive CD4+ T cells, fewer expanded clones and increased TCR diversity were shown by the long-lived group, suggesting age selection. Estimates of total diversity based on one million sequenced T cells were regarded as lower bounds and as underestimates. The percentage of naive T cells measured by flow cytometry correlated strongly with observed TCR beta diversity. Because the CMV infection status of the donors was unknown, age-related changes in expanded clonotypes may potentially have been confounded.

Points on this clonotype: It has no known antigen specificity. Nothing much larger sits one base from this clone, and base qualities are not available.

The germline V gene sets CDR1 to LGHNA and CDR2 to YSLEER. V is reduced by 1 base and J by 5 bases, leaving a spacing of 8 bases between them. The CDR3, from cysteine to phenylalanine, totals 13 residues. The read is trimmed to its CDR3 DNA, 39 bases read in frame from base 1. This sample was shared with a second study, whose subject was T cells of mothers and their children. As the second study states: Nine systemically healthy Caucasian individuals, comprising three mothers and their six children, were included as donors. cDNA synthesis used all of the extracted RNA, with approximately 1.4 ug of RNA in each 15 ul reaction. In the second PCR, the M1S primer introduced both the sample barcodes and 2-4 random nucleotides. Each mother yielded over 9 million TCR beta CDR3 reads and each child 3 million to 3.5 million reads. In both related and unrelated pairs, thymic selection shapes the output of TCR recombination in a similar way, with inherited differences having only a minor effect. Normalized repertoire overlap in related mother-child pairs was always slightly higher than in unrelated mother-child pairs, but the difference was never significant. Persistent microchimeric T cell clones were not detected, at a sensitivity of about 90 clones per million clonotypes. To look for features that set related mother-child pairs apart from unrelated individuals, the researchers ran deep NGS to compare the TCR beta repertoires of mothers and children. On average, the children were about 10 +/- 4 years old, while the mothers were 40 +/- 4 years old. After adapter ligation was performed with NEBNext reagents, the libraries were sequenced on an Illumina HiSeq 2000 with 100+100 nt paired-end reads. To prevent cross-contamination, the mother and child libraries were prepared one month apart and sequenced in separate runs. For each donor, between about 500,000 and 2,200,000 distinct TCR beta clonotypes were identified. Naive TCR beta clonotypes were estimated from low-frequency clonotypes matched to each donor's FACS-determined naive share, without sorting.

Sample: blood. The rearranged chain carries TRBV4-3 and TRBJ2-5; TRBD2 might be the D gene, on 5 matching bases. The TCR originated in a girl aged 2-10 years in good health. The nucleotide sequence is TGCGCCAGCAGCCAAGTGAGGGAGGAGACCCAGTACTTC. Translated, this is CASSQVREETQYF.